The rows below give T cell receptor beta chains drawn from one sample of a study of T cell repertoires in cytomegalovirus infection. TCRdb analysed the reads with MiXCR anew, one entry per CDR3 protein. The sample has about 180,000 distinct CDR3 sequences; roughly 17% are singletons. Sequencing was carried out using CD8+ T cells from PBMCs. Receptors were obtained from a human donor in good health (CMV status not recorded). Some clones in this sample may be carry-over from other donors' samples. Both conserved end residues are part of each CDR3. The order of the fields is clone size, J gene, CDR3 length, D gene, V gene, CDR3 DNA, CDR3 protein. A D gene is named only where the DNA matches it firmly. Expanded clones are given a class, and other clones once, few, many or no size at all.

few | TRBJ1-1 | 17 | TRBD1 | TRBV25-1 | TGTGCCAGCAGTGCGTCCGGGACAGGTGTAATGAACACTGAAGCTTTCTTT | CASSASGTGVMNTEAFF
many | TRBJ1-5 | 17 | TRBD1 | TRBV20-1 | TGCAGTGCTAGCGAGGGGACAGGGACTTTCGGAGGACAGCCCCAGCATTTT | CSASEGTGTFGGQPQHF
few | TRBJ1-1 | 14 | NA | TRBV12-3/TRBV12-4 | TGTGCCAGCACTTCGGACCGGCGGAACACTGAAGCTTTCTTT | CASTSDRRNTEAFF
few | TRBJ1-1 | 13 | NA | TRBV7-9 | TGTGCCAGCAGCTCGTGGGGGAACACTGAAGCTTTCTTT | CASSSWGNTEAFF
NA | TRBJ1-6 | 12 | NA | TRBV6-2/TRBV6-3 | TGTGCCAGCAGCGAGGGGAATTCACCCCTCCACTTT | CASSEGNSPLHF
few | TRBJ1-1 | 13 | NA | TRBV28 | TGTGCCAGCAGCCCTATTGGCCAAGATGAAGCTTTCTTT | CASSPIGQDEAFF
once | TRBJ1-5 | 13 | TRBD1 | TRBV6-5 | TGTGCCAGCACGACAGGGGGTCATCAGCCCCAGCATTTT | CASTTGGHQPQHF
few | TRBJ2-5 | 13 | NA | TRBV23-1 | TGCGCCAGCAGCAGTACACCAGGGGAGACCCAGTACTTC | CASSSTPGETQYF
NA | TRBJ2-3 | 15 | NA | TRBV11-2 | TGTGTCAGCAGGTCAGGGGGGGGAAGCACAGATACGCAGTATTTT | CVSRSGGGSTDTQYF
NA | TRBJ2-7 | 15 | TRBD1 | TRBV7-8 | TGTGCCAGCAGCCTAATGACAGGGGGCGAGTACGAGCAGTACTTC | CASSLMTGGEYEQYF
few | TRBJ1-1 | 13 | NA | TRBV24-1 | TGTGCCACCAGTGATTTGAGTTACACTGAAGCTTTCTTT | CATSDLSYTEAFF
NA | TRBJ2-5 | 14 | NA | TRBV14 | TGTGCCAGCAGCCAAGATAGGGAGGTGGAGACCCAGTACTTC | CASSQDREVETQYF
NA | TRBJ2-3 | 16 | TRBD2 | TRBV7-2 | TGTGCCAGCAGCTTCACGCGGGGGGGGCCCACAGATACGCAGTATTTT | CASSFTRGGPTDTQYF
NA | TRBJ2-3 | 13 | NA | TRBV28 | TGTGCCAGCAGTTTAAAGTACACAGATACGCAGTATTTT | CASSLKYTDTQYF